The present entry profiles one TCR beta chain with its context. Its specificity is unknown. This entry belongs to a study of T cells in localized non-small cell lung cancer. Some clones are missing from TCRdb's copy, which holds only in-frame ones; the method was immunoSEQ multiplex PCR. The table records roughly 67,000 clones, 70% to 90% of them present only once. The V gene's germline CDR1 is LNHDA and CDR2 SQIVND (reference sequence). CDR3 length: 14 residues. V lost 6 bases and J lost 1, with 12 bases in between. Study conclusions and caveats: It was uninvolved adjacent lung that showed the highest T cell clonality, exceeding tumor. Adjacent lung held a median roughly 50 of the top 100 tumor clones.

The chain couples TRBV19 to TRBJ1-1; D may be TRBD1 (5 bases). The specimen comprised peripheral blood, sampled before any cancer treatment. The sequence derives from an older female donor with stage I lung adenocarcinoma. CDR3 loop: CASRGTSGNTEAFF. CDR3 DNA: TGTGCCAGTAGGGGGACCTCTGGGAACACTGAAGCTTTCTTT. Based on the CDR3 plus reference TRBV19 and TRBJ1-1, the full variable domain is DGGITQSPKYLFRKEGQNVTLSCEQNLNHDAMYWYRQDPGQGLRLIYYSQIVNDFQKGDIAEGYSVSREKKESFPLTVTSAQKNPTAFYLCASRGTSGNTEAFFGQGTRLTVV.